This TCR beta chain originates from a study of a mutant IDH1 vaccine in newly diagnosed glioma (dated by TCRdb to the early 2020s). The study in broad terms: In the chemotherapy-containing groups, vaccination started alongside temozolomide cycles, whereas in patients who had radiotherapy alone it started 4-6 weeks after radiotherapy. The week-35 safety follow-up was designated visit V12, and the week-47 end of study was designated visit V13. Peripheral blood samples were drawn at six visits, namely V03 (baseline), V05, V07, V10, V12 and V13. Of the roughly 33 treated patients, approximately 60% were male and 37.5% were female, and a mean age of approximately 40 years was recorded. Before enrollment, patients had received standard therapy of radiotherapy alone, temozolomide alone, or radiochemotherapy with temozolomide; most received the combination. For exploratory analyses, longitudinal TCRB deep sequencing was carried out in 25 to 30 treated patients wherever samples were available.

This sample's time point label indicates: week 35, safety follow-up. A 20-mer mutant IDH1 peptide at 300 micrograms in Montanide made up each vaccine dose, which was injected subcutaneously together with topical imiquimod. Eight vaccinations were administered to patients in weeks 1, 3, 5, 7, 11, 15, 19 and 23, corresponding to visits V03 through V10. All donors had newly diagnosed IDH1-mutant astrocytomas of WHO grade 3 or 4 that showed loss of nuclear ATRX. The samples were drawn from NOA16, a multicentre, single-arm, open-label phase I trial in Germany that tested a mutant IDH1 peptide vaccine in humans for the first time. The DNeasy Blood and Tissue Kit was used to extract genomic DNA from EDTA blood for TCRB sequencing. With respect to this clone: Its antigen is unknown. No clone much larger than this one lies a single base away; base qualities are absent.

The study at large found these results: Selection of PBMC samples for TCRB deep sequencing was based on availability. No apparent relationship was observed between pseudoprogression and alterations in the top peripheral T cell clonotypes detected by TCRB sequencing. Immune responses induced by the vaccine were seen in over 80% of patients across multiple MHC alleles. The authors stated that sample limitations prevented analyses of patient blood samples from being reproduced.

The germline V gene sets CDR1 to MNHNS and CDR2 to SASEGT. Compared with germline, V lacks 7 bases and J lacks 4 bases; bases without a gene match: 9. The CDR3 has 14 amino acids, counting the end cysteine and phenylalanine. CDR3 DNA only is kept here, 42 bases in frame from base 1. The protocol used for the library was the immunoSEQ multiplex PCR assay. Rearranged TCR beta chain sequences were amplified using the hsTCRB Kit according to the manufacturer's protocol. Sequencing of TCRB libraries was carried out on an Illumina MiSeq. The authors' analysis ran thus. The kit vendor's proprietary platform handled demultiplexing, trimming and gene mapping. This immuneACCESS table, as held by TCRdb, lists in-frame sequences with V and J called but not all clones. Of the missing ones, under half trace to an unresolved V gene in checked studies; the others have no known cause. The V and J calls and clone size were taken over from that table, and D and trimming were inferred from the DNA. The sample table shows about 60,000 clones, and roughly 80% are seen once. Of the sample, about 4% is held by the ten largest clones.

This receptor was identified in a man aged 25-40 years with glioma. This sequence uses TRBV6-1 and TRBJ1-1; 7 middle bases align to TRBD1. The sequencing here drew on PBMCs, taken from a glioma patient whose treatment included an IDH1 peptide vaccine. The CDR3 region reads CASKHPRGRTEAFF. The DNA is as follows: TGTGCCAGCAAACACCCTAGGGGGCGCACTGAAGCTTTCTTT.